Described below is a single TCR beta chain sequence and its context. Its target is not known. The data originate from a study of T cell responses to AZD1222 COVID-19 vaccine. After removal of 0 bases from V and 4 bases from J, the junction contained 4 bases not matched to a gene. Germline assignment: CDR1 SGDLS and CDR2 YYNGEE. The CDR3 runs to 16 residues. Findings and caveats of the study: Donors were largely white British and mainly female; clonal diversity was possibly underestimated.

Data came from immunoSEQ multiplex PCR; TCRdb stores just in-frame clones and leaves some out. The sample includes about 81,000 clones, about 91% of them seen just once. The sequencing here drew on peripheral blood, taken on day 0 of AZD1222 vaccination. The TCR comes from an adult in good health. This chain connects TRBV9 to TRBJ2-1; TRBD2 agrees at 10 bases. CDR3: CASSVAPAGGYNEQFF. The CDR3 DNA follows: TGTGCCAGCAGCGTAGCCCCAGCGGGAGGGTACAATGAGCAGTTCTTC.